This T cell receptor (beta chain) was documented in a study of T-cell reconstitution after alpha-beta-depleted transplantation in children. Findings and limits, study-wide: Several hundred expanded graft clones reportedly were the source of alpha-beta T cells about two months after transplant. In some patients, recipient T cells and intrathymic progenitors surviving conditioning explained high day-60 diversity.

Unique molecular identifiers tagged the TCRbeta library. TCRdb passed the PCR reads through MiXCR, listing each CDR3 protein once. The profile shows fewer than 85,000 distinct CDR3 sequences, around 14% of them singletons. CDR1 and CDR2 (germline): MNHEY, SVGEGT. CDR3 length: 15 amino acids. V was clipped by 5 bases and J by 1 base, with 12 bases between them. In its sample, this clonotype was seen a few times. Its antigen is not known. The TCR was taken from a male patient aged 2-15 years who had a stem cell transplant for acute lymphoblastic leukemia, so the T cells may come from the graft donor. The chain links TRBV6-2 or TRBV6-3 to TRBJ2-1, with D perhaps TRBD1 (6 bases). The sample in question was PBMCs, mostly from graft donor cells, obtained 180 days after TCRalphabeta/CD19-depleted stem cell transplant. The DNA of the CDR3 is TGTGCCAGCAGTCCCGCAGGGGCGTCCTACAATGAGCAGTTCTTC. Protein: CASSPAGASYNEQFF.